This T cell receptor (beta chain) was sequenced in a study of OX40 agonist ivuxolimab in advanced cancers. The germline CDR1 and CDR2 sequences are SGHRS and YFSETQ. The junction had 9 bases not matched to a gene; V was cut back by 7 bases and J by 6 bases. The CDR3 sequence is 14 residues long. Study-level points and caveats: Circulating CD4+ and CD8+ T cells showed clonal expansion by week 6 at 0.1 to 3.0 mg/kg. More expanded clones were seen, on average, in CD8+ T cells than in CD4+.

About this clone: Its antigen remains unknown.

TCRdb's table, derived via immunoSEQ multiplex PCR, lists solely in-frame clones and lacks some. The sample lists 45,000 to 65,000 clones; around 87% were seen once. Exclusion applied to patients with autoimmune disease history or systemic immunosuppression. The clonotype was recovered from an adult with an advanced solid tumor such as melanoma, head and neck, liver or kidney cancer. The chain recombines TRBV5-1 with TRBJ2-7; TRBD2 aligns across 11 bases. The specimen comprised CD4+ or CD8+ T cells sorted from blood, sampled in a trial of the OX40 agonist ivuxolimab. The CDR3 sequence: CASEKGLAGGEQYF. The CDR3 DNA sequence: TGCGCCAGCGAGAAGGGTCTAGCGGGAGGCGAGCAGTACTTC.